Below are 13 T cell receptor beta chains sequenced from a single sample in a study of CD8 T cells in ankylosing spondylitis. MiXCR was run by TCRdb on the 5' RACE reads, yielding one entry per CDR3 protein. The sample includes around 280,000 distinct CDR3 sequences, about 20% seen only once; the top ten take roughly 7.3%. The sequenced sample consisted of blood, either unsorted or a sorted T cell fraction (not recorded which). All receptors derive from a male donor with ankylosing spondylitis or in good health (not recorded which).

This clonotype has a handful of counts. The chain has TRBV3-1 and TRBJ1-3, with D possibly TRBD1 on 6 matching bases. V dropped 8 bases and J dropped 3 bases, with 20 bases sitting between them. CDR3 size: 16 residues. CDR1 and CDR2 from the germline V gene are LGHDT and YNNKEL (reference sequence). CDR3: CASGPLGAAIGNTIYF. The CDR3 nucleotides read TGTGCCAGCGGACCATTGGGGGCAGCCATTGGAAACACCATATATTTT.

Only a few counts were recorded for this clonotype. J is TRBJ1-4 and V is TRBV28; 8 bases align to TRBD1. Looked up from germline, CDR1 is MDHEN and CDR2 is SYDVKM. V trimming: 4 bases; J trimming: 7 bases; junction bases outside the gene matches: 17. CDR3 length equals 18 residues. The DNA of the CDR3 is TGTGCCAGCAGTTCCACCGGGACAGGAGTGTTGATTGGTGAAAAACTGTTTTTT. This codes for CASSSTGTGVLIGEKLFF.

This clonotype has only a few counts. V and J are TRBV5-1 and TRBJ2-2; perhaps D is TRBD1 or TRBD2 (6 bases each). This CDR3 has 16 amino acids. Germline values: CDR1 SGHRS, CDR2 YFSETQ. Trimming left V 0 bases short and J 4 bases short, with 13 bases between. The CDR3 sequence is CASSLGQGRSTGELFF. For the CDR3, the DNA is TGCGCCAGCAGCTTGGGTCAGGGGAGGTCCACCGGGGAGCTGTTTTTT.

This chain joins TRBV6-1 and TRBJ2-1; D remains unclear. This CDR3 contains 14 residues. V lost 0 bases to trimming and J lost 6 bases, with 9 bases between them. Germline CDR1 is MNHNS and CDR2 is SASEGT. The CDR3 sequence is CASSEAPNPNEQFF. The CDR3 bases are TGTGCCAGCAGTGAAGCGCCTAATCCCAATGAGCAGTTCTTC.

In this sample, this clonotype turned up a few times. This chain connects TRBV7-3 to TRBJ2-2; D remains ambiguous. This CDR3 contains 15 residues. Germline loops: CDR1 SGHTA, CDR2 FQGTGA. Trimming removed 3 bases at V and 2 bases at J, with 10 bases between. In DNA form, the CDR3 reads TGTGCCAGCAGCTTTTCGGGCAGCAACACCGGGGAGCTGTTTTTT. Translating it yields CASSFSGSNTGELFF.

This sequence joins TRBV27 and TRBJ2-6, with D tentatively TRBD1 (6 bases). Germline V gene sequence: CDR1 MNHEY, CDR2 SMNVEV (reference sequence). V lost 2 bases to trimming and J lost 3 bases, with 8 bases between them. CDR3 length equals 15 residues. Here the CDR3 DNA reads TGTGCCAGCAGTTTAAGAGGGGGTGGGGCCAACGTCCTGACTTTC. Protein sequence: CASSLRGGGANVLTF.

This clonotype was recorded many times. This rearrangement joins TRBV20-1 to TRBJ1-1; TRBD1 agrees at 11 bases. CDR1 DFQATT and CDR2 SNEGSKA come from the germline V gene (reference sequence). CDR3 length: 15 residues. With V trimmed by 0 bases and J by 8 bases, 8 bases remained unmatched. The CDR3 loop reads CSARDAGQGAREAFF. CDR3 in DNA: TGCAGTGCTAGAGATGCAGGACAGGGGGCTCGAGAAGCTTTCTTT.

In its sample, this clonotype was seen a few times. The chain uses TRBV27 and TRBJ2-1; tentatively, D is TRBD1 or TRBD2 (5 bases each). V lost 5 bases, J lost 4 bases, and 18 bases lay in between. The CDR3 runs to 16 residues. The germline gives CDR1 MNHEY, CDR2 SMNVEV (reference sequence). The CDR3 loop is CASSGEGNSQYNEQFF. DNA of the CDR3: TGTGCCAGCAGTGGTGAGGGGAATTCTCAATACAATGAGCAGTTCTTC.

This chain uses TRBV9 with TRBJ2-7; TRBD2 aligns across 15 bases. The CDR3 loop spans 18 amino acids. V shed 3 bases, J shed 5 bases, and the junction held 12 bases outside the gene matches. CDR1 is SGDLS, CDR2 YYNGEE, per germline. The CDR3 sequence is CASSDLRTSGRVKDEQYV. Written as DNA, the CDR3 is TGTGCCAGCAGCGACCTGAGGACTAGCGGGAGGGTAAAAGACGAGCAGTACGTC.

The genes are TRBV20-1 and TRBJ2-5; D remains ambiguous. V was shortened by 2 bases and J by 1 base, with 14 bases between the two germline ends. Germline loops: CDR1 DFQATT, CDR2 SNEGSKA (reference sequence). This CDR3 has 15 amino acids. CDR3 DNA: TGCAGTGCTAGATTGGTTTTGGTACTCCAAGAGACCCAGTACTTC. It yields the protein CSARLVLVLQETQYF.

The V and J genes are TRBV12-3 or TRBV12-4 and TRBJ2-5, with D perhaps matching TRBD2 (6 bases). This CDR3 has 14 amino acids. The V end lost 2 bases, the J end lost 5 bases, and 12 bases lay between the germline ends. DNA of the CDR3: TGTGCCAGCAGTTTAATGGAGGGATATGAGACCCAGTACTTC. It translates to CASSLMEGYETQYF.

J is TRBJ2-6 and V is TRBV5-1; 10 bases map to TRBD2. Looked up from germline, CDR1 is SGHRS and CDR2 is YFSETQ. Unmatched junction bases numbered 2, after V lost 3 bases and J lost 2 bases. The CDR3 loop spans 16 amino acids. CDR3 loop: CASSYLAGAGANVLTF. The CDR3 bases are TGCGCCAGCAGCTATCTAGCGGGAGCTGGGGCCAACGTCCTGACTTTC.

This clonotype was counted only a few times. The V gene is TRBV6-5, the J gene TRBJ2-7; no clear D. V was trimmed by 4 bases and J by 6 bases, leaving 13 bases between them. Germline V gives CDR1 MNHEY, CDR2 SVGAGI. The CDR3 runs to 13 residues. CDR3 residues: CASSFSGSSEQYV. In nucleotides, the CDR3 is TGTGCCAGCAGTTTCTCAGGCTCCAGCGAGCAGTACGTC.